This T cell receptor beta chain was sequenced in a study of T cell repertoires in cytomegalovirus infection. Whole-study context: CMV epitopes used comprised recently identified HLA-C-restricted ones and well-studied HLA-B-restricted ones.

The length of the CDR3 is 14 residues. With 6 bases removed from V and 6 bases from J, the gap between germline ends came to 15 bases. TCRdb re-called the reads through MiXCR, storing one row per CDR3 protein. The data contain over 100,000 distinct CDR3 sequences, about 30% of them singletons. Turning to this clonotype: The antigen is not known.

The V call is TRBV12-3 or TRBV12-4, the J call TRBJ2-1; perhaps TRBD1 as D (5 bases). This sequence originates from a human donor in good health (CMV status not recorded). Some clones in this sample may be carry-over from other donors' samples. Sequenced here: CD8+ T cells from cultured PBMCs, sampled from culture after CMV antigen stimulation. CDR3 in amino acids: CASSSAATGNEQFF. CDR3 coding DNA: TGTGCCAGCAGCTCTGCAGCTACAGGCAATGAGCAGTTCTTC.